This T cell receptor beta chain was captured by sequencing in a study of cytotoxic CD8 clonotypes in ibrutinib-treated CLL. Study overall: By median roughly 68 months, 12 had progressed and approximately 14 stayed remitted; responses had been 2 complete and about 24 partial. A median approximately 12 months of treatment, range 6 to 36, preceded the collection of response samples. Whole-study findings and limits: The clonality went up when patients responded to ibrutinib and dropped back toward baseline at progression. Once treatment began, public clonotypes, which were uncommon, contracted or stayed stable.

The repertoire was sequenced with immunoSEQ multiplex PCR; TCRdb's copy has only in-frame clones and lacks some. The sample consists of under 200,000 clones, more than 80% of them appearing once. A word on this clone: Its cognate antigen is unknown.

Trimming at V came to 1 base and at J to 7 bases, leaving 7 bases not matched to a gene. This CDR3 has 17 amino acids. Germline assignment: CDR1 SGHRS and CDR2 YFSETQ. Sequenced material: PBMCs, taken after 24 months of ibrutinib treatment. The source of this sequence is a human donor with chronic lymphocytic leukemia. The chain carries TRBV5-1 and TRBJ2-1; TRBD2 agrees at 14 bases. The CDR3 DNA is TGCGCCAGCAGCTTGCCCGGGACTAGCGGGAGTGGGAATGAGCAGTTCTTC. Translating it yields CASSLPGTSGSGNEQFF.